There are a few counts of the clone carrying this TCR beta chain. Antigen: not known. 60 Vbeta and 13 Jbeta primers were used in PCR. Data came from immunoSEQ multiplex PCR; TCRdb stores just in-frame clones and leaves some out. The sample contains 100,000 or so clones, about 15% of which appear only once. This sample stems from a study of cytomegalovirus exposure and HLA in healthy donors. General observations from the study: High sensitivity and specificity were reportedly achieved when the classifier diagnosed cytomegalovirus status.

V shed 2 bases, J shed 6 bases, and the junction held 12 bases outside the gene matches. Per the germline V gene, CDR1 is SGHTA and CDR2 is FQGTGA. The CDR3 consists of 18 residues. The sequence came from a female donor in good health and CMV-seronegative. The sequenced material came from PBMCs. The gene calls are TRBV7-3 and TRBJ2-1, with 11 bases identical to TRBD2. CDR3 sequence: CASSLSLAGGVVGNEQFF. The CDR3 DNA is TGTGCCAGCAGCTTATCATTAGCGGGAGGGGTAGTGGGCAATGAGCAGTTCTTC.